The 10 T cell receptor beta chains presented below share a single source sample, sequenced in a study of metastatic and nonmetastatic thyroid tumors. TCRdb re-analyzed the PCR reads using MiXCR. The profile shows 13,000 or so clones, roughly 28% of them singletons. Every patient was untreated before thyroid surgery. Sequencing was performed on tumor tissue. The receptors derive from a female donor with papillary thyroid cancer or a benign thyroid nodule (not recorded which). Some clones in this sample may be carry-over from other donors' samples.

In its sample, this clone was seen many times. The V gene is TRBV20-1, the J gene TRBJ2-2; 7 nucleotides align to TRBD1. Per germline, CDR1 DFQATT and CDR2 SNEGSKA (reference sequence). Trimming cost V 6 bases and J 7 bases; bases outside gene matches: 11. The CDR3 runs to 14 residues. Written as DNA, the CDR3 is TGCAGTGCAAACCAACAGGGGCTCGGCGGGGAGCTGTTTTTT. This codes for CSANQQGLGGELFF.

This clone was seen more than once but under ten times. The chain employs TRBV6-5 and TRBJ2-3; D not resolved. The CDR3 runs to 18 residues. V lost 0 bases and J lost 7, with 23 bases in between. The germline gives CDR1 MNHEY, CDR2 SVGAGI. CDR3 DNA: TGTGCCAGCAGTTACTCGATCCCTGGGGTAGGCCCCCTCTATACGCAGTATTTT. Translated: CASSYSIPGVGPLYTQYF.

This clone was found many times. This chain connects TRBV3-1 to TRBJ2-3, with TRBD2 matching over 12 bases. CDR1 is LGHDT, CDR2 YNNKEL, per germline (reference sequence). The CDR3 length is 16 residues. The trim removed 4 bases at V and 5 bases at J, leaving 7 bases unmatched. The CDR3 nucleotides are TGTGCCAGCAGCCGGGGACTAGCGGGCTTGAGAGATACGCAGTATTTT. As protein: CASSRGLAGLRDTQYF.

Details on this clone: Distinct nucleotide sequences in the sample also encode this CDR3. The rearrangement links TRBV4-1 to TRBJ1-3; D unresolved. Trimming left V 3 bases short and J 4 bases short, with 7 bases between. Germline V CDR1 and CDR2: MGHRA, YSYEKL. The CDR3 totals 13 residues. CDR3 protein: CASSQTRGNTIYF. The CDR3 region has the DNA TGCGCCAGCAGCCAGACCCGCGGAAACACCATATATTTT.

This clone showed up many times. This rearrangement joins TRBV6-1 to TRBJ1-6; possible D gene TRBD1, 6 bases. CDR3 length equals 13 residues. CDR1 is MNHNS, CDR2 SASEGT, per germline. The ends were cut back, 6 bases at V and 11 bases at J, with 14 bases in the middle. CDR3 DNA: TGTGCCAGCAGCAACAGGGTGGAGGCACCCCTCCACTTT. It yields the protein CASSNRVEAPLHF.

This clone was seen at least ten times. In nucleotides, the CDR3 is TGTGCCAGCAGCTCAGGACAGGGGCGCACCTACAATGAGCAGTTCTTC. Translating it yields CASSSGQGRTYNEQFF. The chain has TRBV5-4 and TRBJ2-1, with 9 bases aligning to TRBD1. There are 16 residues in the CDR3. CDR1 and CDR2 from the germline V gene are SGHNT and YYREEE (reference sequence). V dropped 3 bases and J dropped 2; count of bases not matched to a gene: 6.

This clone appeared many times. The V and J genes are TRBV2 and TRBJ2-7; D may be TRBD2 (5 bases). The V gene lost 6 bases and the J gene lost 12 bases, with 15 bases spanning the gap. The CDR3 is 11 amino acids. CDR1 is SNHLY, CDR2 FYNNEI, per germline. CDR3 amino acids: CASRKLDSLYF. CDR3 nucleotide sequence: TGTGCCAGCAGGAAGTTGGACTCGTTGTACTTC.

This clone was found a few times. The chain employs TRBV15 and TRBJ2-2; D may be TRBD2 (6 bases). The CDR3 spans 17 residues. The germline gives CDR1 LNHNV, CDR2 YYDKDF (reference sequence). Trimming left V 5 bases short and J 0 bases short, with 16 bases between. The CDR3 DNA sequence: TGTGCCACCAGCGATAGCTGGAGGGCCCCGAACACCGGGGAGCTGTTTTTT. Its protein product is CATSDSWRAPNTGELFF.

This clone rates as medium-sized. CDR3 bases: TGTGCCAGCAGTCCTAGCGGGAGGCACAATGAGCAGTTCTTC. Translating it yields CASSPSGRHNEQFF. The genes are TRBV27 and TRBJ2-1, with 11 bases aligning to TRBD2. Germline V CDR1 and CDR2: MNHEY, SMNVEV (reference sequence). The CDR3 consists of 14 residues. J lost 5 bases, V lost 5 bases, and 2 bases had no gene match.

This chain's CDR3 is CAWTHGAGVYEQYF. Here the CDR3 DNA reads TGTGCCTGGACCCACGGTGCGGGAGTCTACGAGCAGTACTTC. The chain employs TRBV30 and TRBJ2-7; TRBD2 matches at 7 bases. In germline, CDR1 is GTSNPN, CDR2 SVGIG (reference sequence). The CDR3 loop spans 14 amino acids. The trim removed 4 bases at V and 3 bases at J, leaving 9 bases unmatched.